The 16 T cell receptor beta chains below come from one sample, sequenced in a study of cytomegalovirus exposure and HLA in healthy donors. A multiplex PCR was run with 60 Vbeta primers and 13 Jbeta primers. The data were produced by immunoSEQ multiplex PCR, yet TCRdb's version contains in-frame clones alone and is incomplete. The sample shows around 140,000 clones, 70% to 85% of them seen only once. Sequenced input: PBMCs. The receptors were sampled from a woman in her sixties or seventies in good health and CMV-seropositive.

The chain employs TRBV9 and TRBJ1-2; tentative D call: TRBD1 (5 bases). Trimming shortened V by 3 bases and J by 4 bases, and 10 bases separated the two germline ends. Germline V gene sequence: CDR1 SGDLS, CDR2 YYNGEE. This CDR3 has 13 amino acids. CDR3 in DNA: TGTGCCAGCAGCGAGGGAGGGGCCTATGGCTACACCTTC. It translates to CASSEGGAYGYTF.

This clone occurred a few times. The chain is built from TRBV2 and TRBJ1-5, with 7 bases aligning to TRBD1. Germline trimming cut 8 bases from V and 5 bases from J; bases unmatched to any gene: 9. The CDR3 length is 14 residues. Germline CDR1 is SNHLY and CDR2 is FYNNEI. This CDR3 reads CASETGAQYQPQHF. CDR3 bases: TGTGCCAGCGAAACAGGGGCCCAATATCAGCCCCAGCATTTT.

The chain has TRBV11-2 and TRBJ1-1; D gene unclear. The CDR3 extends over 14 amino acids. V was clipped by 1 base and J by 1 base, with 7 bases between them. Germline lookup yields CDR1 SGHAT and CDR2 FQNNGV. The CDR3 reads CASSLAGGNTEAFF. The CDR3, as DNA: TGTGCCAGCAGCTTAGCGGGAGGGAACACTGAAGCTTTCTTT. Looking up the rest from reference TRBV11-2 and TRBJ1-1 gives the full variable domain: EAGVAQSPRYKIIEKRQSVAFWCNPISGHATLYWYQQILGQGPKLLIQFQNNGVVDDSQLPKDRFSAERLKGVDSTLKIQPAKLEDSAVYLCASSLAGGNTEAFFGQGTRLTVV.

This clone appeared a single time. The V call is TRBV6-1, the J call TRBJ2-1, with TRBD1 matching 8 bases. This CDR3 region has 14 residues. Germline V gene lookup returns CDR1 MNHNS and CDR2 SASEGT. The V gene end was trimmed by 7 bases and the J gene end by 9 bases; junction bases not matched to a gene: 11. The CDR3 bases are TGTGCCAGCAACAACAGGGGGGCATGGGGTGAGCAGTTCTTC. It specifies CASNNRGAWGEQFF.

The chain joins TRBV6-5 to TRBJ1-4; D unresolved. Trimming stripped 5 bases from V and 0 bases from J, with 10 bases between. The CDR3 length is 15 residues. CDR1 and CDR2 from the germline V gene are MNHEY and SVGAGI. The CDR3 DNA reads TGTGCCAGCAGTCAGTCCGGGACAACTAATGAAAAACTGTTTTTT. Protein product: CASSQSGTTNEKLFF.

The chain couples TRBV7-2 to TRBJ2-7; 14 bases are a match to TRBD2. With 5 bases clipped from V and 6 bases from J, the junction kept 3 bases outside the gene matches. This CDR3 is 14 amino acids long. The germline V gene encodes CDR1 SGHTA and CDR2 FQGNSA. CDR3 sequence (DNA): TGTGCCAGCAGCCAGACTAGCGGGAGGGTCGAGCAGTACTTC. Amino acids: CASSQTSGRVEQYF.

The chain links TRBV30 to TRBJ1-2; 12 nucleotides match TRBD1. The CDR3 sequence is 14 residues long. Germline V gene data show CDR1 as GTSNPN and CDR2 as SVGIG (reference sequence). The V and J ends lost 2 bases and 8 bases, in that order; junction bases with no gene match: 6. CDR3 region: CAWSRRDRGLGYTF. As DNA, the CDR3 is TGTGCCTGGAGTAGGCGGGACAGGGGGCTAGGCTACACCTTC. Based on the CDR3 plus reference TRBV30 and TRBJ1-2, the full variable domain is SQTIHQWPATLVQPVGSPLSLECTVEGTSNPNLYWYRQAAGRGLQLLFYSVGIGQISSEVPQNLSASRPQDRQFILSSKKLLLSDSGFYLCAWSRRDRGLGYTFGSGTRLTVV.

The chain uses TRBV19 and TRBJ1-5; 7 positions agree with TRBD1. Germline CDR1 is LNHDA and CDR2 is SQIVND (reference sequence). The J segment lost 7 bases and the V segment lost 4 bases, leaving 4 bases of the junction unmatched. The CDR3 is 13 amino acids. The CDR3 nucleotides read TGTGCCAGTAGTACAGGGGGTCGGCAGCCCCAGCATTTT. Its translation: CASSTGGRQPQHF.

The chain joins TRBV9 to TRBJ2-1; possibly TRBD1 for D (6 bases). CDR3 length: 17 amino acids. Trimming stripped 4 bases from V and 0 bases from J, with 17 bases between. The germline V gene has CDR1 SGDLS and CDR2 YYNGEE. CDR3 amino acids: CASSPHGGQSSYNEQFF. CDR3 bases: TGTGCCAGCAGCCCCCACGGCGGACAGAGCTCCTACAATGAGCAGTTCTTC.

The rearrangement joins TRBV10-1 to TRBJ2-5; no clear D gene. The CDR3 consists of 11 residues. Germline assignment: CDR1 WNHNN and CDR2 SYGVQD (reference sequence). V was cut by 8 bases and J by 5 bases, with 9 bases left in between. CDR3 amino acids: CASFPEETQYF. The CDR3 DNA sequence: TGCGCCAGCTTTCCGGAGGAGACCCAGTACTTC.

J is TRBJ2-6 and V is TRBV9; D not resolved. Trimming left V 2 bases short and J 0 bases short, with 6 bases between. The CDR3 loop spans 15 amino acids. Germline CDR1 reads SGDLS; CDR2 reads YYNGEE. The CDR3 bases are TGTGCCAGCAGCGTCTATGGCTCTGGGGCCAACGTCCTGACTTTC. It translates to CASSVYGSGANVLTF.

The chain has TRBV10-3 and TRBJ2-2; possible D gene TRBD2, 6 bases. The germline V gene encodes CDR1 ENHRY and CDR2 SYGVKD. The CDR3 length is 15 residues. V dropped 5 bases and J dropped 1 base, with 11 bases sitting between them. The CDR3 sequence: CAISWDSMNTGELFF. CDR3 bases: TGTGCCATCAGTTGGGACTCTATGAACACCGGGGAGCTGTTTTTT.

The genes are TRBV5-1 and TRBJ2-7, with 11 positions matching TRBD2. This CDR3 has 18 amino acids. The V gene end was trimmed by 4 bases and the J gene end by 0 bases; junction bases not matched to a gene: 12. Germline lookup yields CDR1 SGHRS and CDR2 YFSETQ. The CDR3 reads CASSPRTSGSSLSYEQYF. As DNA, the CDR3 is TGCGCCAGCAGCCCTCGTACTAGCGGGAGCTCCCTCTCCTACGAGCAGTACTTC.

This clone was counted only a few times. The chain uses TRBV7-2 and TRBJ1-4; 9 bases align to TRBD1. Trimming cost V 5 bases and J 7 bases; bases outside gene matches: 11. Germline CDR1 and CDR2: SGHTA and FQGNSA. The CDR3 is 16 amino acids. The CDR3 nucleotides are TGTGCCAGCAGCCCGACAGGGGGTACGGCCGGTGAAAAACTGTTTTTT. Translation: CASSPTGGTAGEKLFF.

The genes are TRBV27 and TRBJ2-7; TRBD2 aligns across 12 bases. Per germline, CDR1 MNHEY and CDR2 SMNVEV (reference sequence). Unmatched junction bases numbered 7, after V lost 7 bases and J lost 6 bases. CDR3 size: 14 residues. This CDR3 reads CASTRTSGRPEQYF. In DNA form, the CDR3 reads TGTGCCAGCACCCGTACTAGCGGGAGGCCCGAGCAGTACTTC.

The chain couples TRBV6-4 to TRBJ2-3, with 10 bases that match TRBD1. V lost 6 bases, J lost 9 bases, and 6 bases stayed unmatched. Germline assignment: CDR1 MRHNA and CDR2 SNTAGT. The CDR3 has 13 residues. CDR3 protein: CASSRDRGSTQYF. DNA of the CDR3: TGTGCCAGCAGCCGGGACAGGGGAAGCACGCAGTATTTT.